Presented here are 17 T cell receptor beta chains from one specimen sequenced in a study of blood T cell repertoires in COVID-19. Repertoires were generated with immunoSEQ multiplex PCR, while TCRdb's copy carries only in-frame clones and drops some. The data hold approximately 300,000 clones, with nearly 90% observed a single time. The sequenced sample was PBMCs or T cells enriched from blood (not recorded which). All receptors come from a woman under 40 who had recovered from COVID-19.

This chain links TRBV20-1 with TRBJ1-1; D uncertain. The V gene lost 3 bases and the J gene lost 1 base, with 6 bases spanning the gap. The CDR3 loop spans 12 amino acids. Looked up from germline, CDR1 is DFQATT and CDR2 is SNEGSKA (reference sequence). The CDR3 nucleotides read TGCAGTGCTAGTTGGAGGAACACTGAAGCTTTCTTT. Translating gives CSASWRNTEAFF.

This chain connects TRBV6-5 to TRBJ1-4, with 7 nucleotides matching TRBD1. The ends lost 2 bases at V and 2 bases at J; junction bases unmatched: 5. The V gene's germline CDR1 is MNHEY and CDR2 SVGAGI. This CDR3 has 16 amino acids. The CDR3 here is CASSYGTGVTNEKLFF. CDR3 sequence (DNA): TGTGCCAGCAGTTACGGCACAGGGGTTACTAATGAAAAACTGTTTTTT.

This clone was observed a handful of times. J is TRBJ2-7 and V is TRBV27, with D perhaps matching TRBD2 (6 bases). The germline V gene has CDR1 MNHEY and CDR2 SMNVEV (reference sequence). This CDR3 is 14 amino acids long. V lost 3 bases, J lost 1 base, and 10 bases lay in between. CDR3 amino acids: CASSFGDSSYEQYF. CDR3 coding DNA: TGTGCCAGCAGTTTTGGGGACTCGTCCTACGAGCAGTACTTC.

The rearrangement uses TRBV4-1 and TRBJ1-4; D is unresolved. The V gene lost 0 bases and the J gene lost 7 bases, with 9 bases spanning the gap. CDR1 and CDR2 (germline): MGHRA, YSYEKL. CDR3 length: 14 residues. The CDR3 protein is CASSQDWSVEKLFF. DNA for the CDR3: TGCGCCAGCAGCCAAGATTGGTCGGTTGAAAAACTGTTTTTT.

This clone has more than one count but fewer than ten. The chain recombines TRBV3-1 (or the pseudogene TRBV3-2) with TRBJ2-3; possibly TRBD1 for D (6 bases). CDR3 length equals 13 residues. V was cut by 2 bases and J by 8 bases, with 11 bases left in between. In germline, CDR1 is LGHDT, CDR2 YNNKEL (reference sequence). CDR3 in amino acids: CASSQTGIGTQYF. In DNA form, the CDR3 reads TGTGCCAGCAGCCAAACAGGGATAGGTACGCAGTATTTT.

The chain joins TRBV5-1 to TRBJ1-2; no clear D gene. CDR3 length: 14 residues. Germline V gives CDR1 SGHRS, CDR2 YFSETQ. Trimming took off 0 bases at V and 8 bases at J, with 14 bases between the two ends. The CDR3 here is CASSLAGSQVGYTF. DNA for the CDR3: TGCGCCAGCAGCTTGGCCGGGAGCCAGGTGGGCTACACCTTC.

This clone was observed a single time. The V call is TRBV25-1, the J call TRBJ1-6; tentatively, D is TRBD1 (5 bases). Germline CDR1 is MGHDK and CDR2 is SYGVNS. The CDR3 totals 14 residues. Trimming took off 3 bases at V and 7 bases at J, with 10 bases between the two ends. The CDR3 region has the DNA TGTGCCAGCAGTGATGGGGCCAAGAATTCACCCCTCCACTTT. It codes for CASSDGAKNSPLHF. The full variable domain, in which reference TRBV25-1 and TRBJ1-6 provide the parts outside the CDR3, is EADIYQTPRYLVIGTGKKITLECSQTMGHDKMYWYQQDPGMELHLIHYSYGVNSTEKGDLSSESTVSRIRTEHFPLTLESARPSHTSQYLCASSDGAKNSPLHFGNGTRLTVT.

The J gene is TRBJ1-4, the V gene TRBV25-1; 9 bases are a match to TRBD1. V lost 6 bases and J lost 7; bases outside the gene matches: 12. Germline-derived CDR1 and CDR2 are MGHDK and SYGVNS. The CDR3 is made up of 16 amino acids. The CDR3 region is CASSLSTGGAGEKLFF. The CDR3 DNA sequence: TGTGCCAGCAGCCTATCGACAGGGGGGGCGGGTGAAAAACTGTTTTTT.

V is TRBV9 and J is TRBJ2-1; 8 nucleotides line up with TRBD1. Germline V gene data show CDR1 as SGDLS and CDR2 as YYNGEE. This CDR3 spans 15 amino acids. The junction had 10 bases not matched to a gene; V was cut back by 3 bases and J by 8 bases. Written as DNA, the CDR3 is TGTGCCAGCAGCGGATACCCCCAGGGGGCCGATGAGCAGTTCTTC. Amino acids: CASSGYPQGADEQFF.

The rearrangement links TRBV6-2 or TRBV6-3 to TRBJ2-2; D is undetermined. The germline gives CDR1 MNHEY, CDR2 SVGEGT. The CDR3 extends over 17 amino acids. V dropped 0 bases and J dropped 0 bases, with 11 bases sitting between them. This CDR3 reads CASSYSRYQANTGELFF. CDR3 bases: TGTGCCAGCAGTTACTCGAGATACCAGGCGAACACCGGGGAGCTGTTTTTT.

This clone was recorded a few times. The rearrangement uses TRBV6-5 and TRBJ1-6; TRBD1 agrees at 7 bases. Unmatched junction bases numbered 6, after V lost 2 bases and J lost 5 bases. The CDR3 is made up of 16 amino acids. Germline loops: CDR1 MNHEY, CDR2 SVGAGI. The CDR3 coding sequence is TGTGCCAGCAGTTACACAGGGGCGATAAATAATTCACCCCTCCACTTT. Translation: CASSYTGAINNSPLHF.

The chain has TRBV19 and TRBJ1-3; TRBD1 is a possible D gene (6 bases). CDR1 is LNHDA, CDR2 SQIVND, per germline (reference sequence). The CDR3 is 14 amino acids. V was trimmed by 11 bases and J by 0 bases, leaving 14 bases between them. CDR3 loop: CAAQGLSSGNTIYF. The CDR3 nucleotides are TGTGCCGCCCAGGGGCTGAGCTCTGGAAACACCATATATTTT. The entire variable domain, with the rest obtained from reference TRBV19 and TRBJ1-3, is as follows: DGGITQSPKYLFRKEGQNVTLSCEQNLNHDAMYWYRQDPGQGLRLIYYSQIVNDFQKGDIAEGYSVSREKKESFPLTVTSAQKNPTAFYLCAAQGLSSGNTIYFGEGSWLTVV.

The genes are TRBV25-1 and TRBJ1-3, with TRBD1 matching 8 bases. J lost 6 bases, V lost 4 bases, and 8 bases had no gene match. The length of the CDR3 is 15 residues. Germline values: CDR1 MGHDK, CDR2 SYGVNS. DNA of the CDR3: TGTGCCAGCAGTGCCAGGGGGCGCCTAGAAAACACCATATATTTT. Residues: CASSARGRLENTIYF.

The V call is TRBV4-3, the J call TRBJ1-5; D call uncertain. Per the germline V gene, CDR1 is LGHNA and CDR2 is YSLEER. V lost 0 bases and J 7 bases, leaving 7 bases between the germline ends. There are 13 residues in the CDR3. The DNA for the CDR3 is TGCGCCAGCAGCCAAGATCTAGGCCAGCCCCAGCATTTT. Its protein is CASSQDLGQPQHF.

CDR3 DNA sequence: TGTGCCCGCGGGCAACTGAACACTGAAGCTTTCTTT. It encodes CARGQLNTEAFF. This sequence joins TRBV7-9 and TRBJ1-1; D gene uncertain. Germline V gene data show CDR1 as SEHNR and CDR2 as FQNEAQ (reference sequence). Trimming took 11 bases from V and 0 from J, leaving 10 bases between them. The CDR3 runs to 12 residues. Together with reference TRBV7-9 and TRBJ1-1, the CDR3 gives the full variable domain: DTGVSQNPRHKITKRGQNVTFRCDPISEHNRLYWYRQTLGQGPEFLTYFQNEAQLEKSRLLSDRFSAERPKGSFSTLEIQRTEQGDSAMYLCARGQLNTEAFFGQGTRLTVV.

J is TRBJ1-1 and V is TRBV27, with D perhaps TRBD1 (6 bases). V was cut by 6 bases and J by 9 bases, with 23 bases left in between. There are 15 residues in the CDR3. The germline gives CDR1 MNHEY, CDR2 SMNVEV (reference sequence). CDR3 protein: CASRLIGGGRRQAFF. DNA of the CDR3: TGTGCCAGCAGACTTATAGGGGGGGGTCGACGTCAAGCTTTCTTT.

This clone showed up just once. Here the CDR3 DNA reads TGCGCCAGCAGCCCGAGACTAGCGGGCGGGGAAAACAATGAGCAGTTCTTC. Protein sequence: CASSPRLAGGENNEQFF. The gene calls are TRBV5-1 and TRBJ2-1; 10 nucleotides align to TRBD2. CDR3 length: 17 amino acids. Germline trimming cut 4 bases from V and 5 bases from J; bases unmatched to any gene: 12. CDR1 SGHRS and CDR2 YFSETQ come from the germline V gene.